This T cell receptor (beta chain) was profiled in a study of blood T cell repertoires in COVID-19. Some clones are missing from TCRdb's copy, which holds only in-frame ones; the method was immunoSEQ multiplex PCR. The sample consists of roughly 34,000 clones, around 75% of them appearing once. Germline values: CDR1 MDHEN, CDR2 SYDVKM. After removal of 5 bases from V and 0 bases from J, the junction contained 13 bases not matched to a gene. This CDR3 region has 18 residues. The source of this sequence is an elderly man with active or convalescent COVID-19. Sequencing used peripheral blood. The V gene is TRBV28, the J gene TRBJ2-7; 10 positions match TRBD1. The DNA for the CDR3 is TGTGCCAGCAGTCGCGTGGGGACAGGGGAAAAAGACTCCTACGAGCAGTACTTC. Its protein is CASSRVGTGEKDSYEQYF. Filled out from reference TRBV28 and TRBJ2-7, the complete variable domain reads DVKVTQSSRYLVKRTGEKVFLECVQDMDHENMFWYRQDPGLGLRLIYFSYDVKMKEKGDIPEGYSVSREKKERFSLILESASTNQTSMYLCASSRVGTGEKDSYEQYFGPGTRLTVT.